The clone carrying this T cell receptor (beta chain) was observed a few times. Its specificity is unknown. The sample comes from a study of beta chain features in type 1 diabetes. Overall study: Patients and healthy donors were similar in age, gender and cell yields.

The V end lost 10 bases, the J end lost 4 bases, and 19 bases lay between the germline ends. The V gene's germline CDR1 is MDHEN and CDR2 SYDVKM. The CDR3 contains 14 residues. The isolated RNA, all of it, was reverse transcribed, so expressed TCRB transcripts were what got sequenced. TCRdb's table, derived via immunoSEQ multiplex PCR, lists solely in-frame clones and lacks some. The table has hundreds of thousands of clones, roughly a sixth seen once. CD45RO/CCR7/CD25/CD127/CD95/CD27 separated CD4+ naive, central memory, regulatory and stem cell-like memory cells by sorting. Study outcomes and limitations: Researchers caution that PCR might favor shorter templates, equally among patients and controls.

This chain links TRBV28 with TRBJ1-2; D not certain. The receptor was isolated from a man aged 18 to 30 in good health. The material sequenced was naive CD4+ T cells from blood. DNA of the CDR3: TGTGCCATTTCTGGCAGGACCGGGAGCTATGGCTACACCTTC. It is translated as CAISGRTGSYGYTF.